This is a list of T cell receptor beta chains from one sample in a study of T cells expressing NK-cell markers. One entry per CDR3 protein, without DNA, is what TCRdb gives after re-calling the 5' RACE reads. The repertoire shows hundreds of thousands of distinct CDR3 sequences; the top ten hold roughly 4.2%. Sequenced sample: blood T cells: a sorted CD56 or NKG2C T cell subset, CD4+ or CD8+ T cells, or bulk PBMC T cells (not recorded which). The receptors here all came from a woman aged 18 to 69 in good health. Each CDR3 is given with its conserved first and last residue.

V gene	J gene	CDR3 protein
TRBV3-1	TRBJ2-1	CASSQERGREGINEQFF
TRBV28	TRBJ1-1	CASKGAGSFAEAFF
TRBV5-4	TRBJ2-7	CASSLTGGRMLDEQYF
TRBV20-1	TRBJ1-5	CSARTQGQSGHF
TRBV29-1	TRBJ2-3	CSVEGTSGGTDTQYF
TRBV2	TRBJ2-7	CASSDVSFVSYEQYF
TRBV20-1	TRBJ1-6	CSALQVAVPDSGSPLHF
TRBV19	TRBJ2-1	CASSKDRSGRFYNEQFF
TRBV7-2	TRBJ1-4	CASSLVGGPTEKLFF
TRBV4-3	TRBJ1-5	CASSQVGTGFNQPQHF